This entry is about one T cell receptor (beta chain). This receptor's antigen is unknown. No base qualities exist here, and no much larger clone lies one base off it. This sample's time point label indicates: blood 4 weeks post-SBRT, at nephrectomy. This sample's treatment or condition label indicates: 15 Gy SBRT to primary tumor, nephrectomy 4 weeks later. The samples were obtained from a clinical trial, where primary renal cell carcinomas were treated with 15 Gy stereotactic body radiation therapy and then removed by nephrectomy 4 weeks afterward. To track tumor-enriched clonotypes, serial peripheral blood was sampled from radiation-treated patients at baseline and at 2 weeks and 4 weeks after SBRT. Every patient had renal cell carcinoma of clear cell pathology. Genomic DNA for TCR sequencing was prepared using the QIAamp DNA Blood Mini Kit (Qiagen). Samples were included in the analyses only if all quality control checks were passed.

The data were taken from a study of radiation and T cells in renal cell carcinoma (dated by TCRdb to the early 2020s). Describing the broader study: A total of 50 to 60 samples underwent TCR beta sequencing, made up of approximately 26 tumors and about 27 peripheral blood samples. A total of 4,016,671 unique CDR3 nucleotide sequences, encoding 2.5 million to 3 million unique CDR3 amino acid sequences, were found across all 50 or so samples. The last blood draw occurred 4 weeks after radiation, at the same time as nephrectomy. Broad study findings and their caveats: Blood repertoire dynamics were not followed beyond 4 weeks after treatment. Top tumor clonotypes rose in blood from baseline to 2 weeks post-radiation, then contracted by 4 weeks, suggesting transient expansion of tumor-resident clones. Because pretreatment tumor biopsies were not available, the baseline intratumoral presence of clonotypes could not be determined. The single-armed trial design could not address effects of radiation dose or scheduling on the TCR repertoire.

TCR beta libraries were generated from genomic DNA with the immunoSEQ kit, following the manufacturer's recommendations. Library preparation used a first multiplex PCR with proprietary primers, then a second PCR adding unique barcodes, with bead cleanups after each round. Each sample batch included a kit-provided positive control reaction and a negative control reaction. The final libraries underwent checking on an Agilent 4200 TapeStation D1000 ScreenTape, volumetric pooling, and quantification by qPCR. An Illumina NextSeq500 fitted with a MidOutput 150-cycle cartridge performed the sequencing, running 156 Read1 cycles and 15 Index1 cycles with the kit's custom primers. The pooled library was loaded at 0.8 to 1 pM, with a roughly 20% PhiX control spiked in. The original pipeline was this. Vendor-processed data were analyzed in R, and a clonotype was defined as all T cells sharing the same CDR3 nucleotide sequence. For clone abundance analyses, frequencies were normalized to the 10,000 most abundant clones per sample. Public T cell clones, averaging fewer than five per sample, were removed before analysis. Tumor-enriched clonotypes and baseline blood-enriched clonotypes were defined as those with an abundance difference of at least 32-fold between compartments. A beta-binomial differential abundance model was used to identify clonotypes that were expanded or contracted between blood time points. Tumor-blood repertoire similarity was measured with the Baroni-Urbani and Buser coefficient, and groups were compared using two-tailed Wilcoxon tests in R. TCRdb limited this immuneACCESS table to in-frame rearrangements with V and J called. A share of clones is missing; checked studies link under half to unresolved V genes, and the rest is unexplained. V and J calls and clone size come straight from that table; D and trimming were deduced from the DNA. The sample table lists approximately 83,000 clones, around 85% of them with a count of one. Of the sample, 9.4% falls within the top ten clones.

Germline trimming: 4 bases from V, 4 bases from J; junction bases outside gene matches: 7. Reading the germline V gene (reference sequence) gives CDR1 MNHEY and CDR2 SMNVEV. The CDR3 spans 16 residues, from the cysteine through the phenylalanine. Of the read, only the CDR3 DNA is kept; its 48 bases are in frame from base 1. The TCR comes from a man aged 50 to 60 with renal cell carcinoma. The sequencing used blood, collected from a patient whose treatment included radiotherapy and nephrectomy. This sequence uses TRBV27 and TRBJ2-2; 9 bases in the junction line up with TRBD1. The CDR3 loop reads CASSSYRGRGTGELFF. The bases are TGTGCCAGCAGTTCCTACAGGGGGCGCGGCACCGGGGAGCTGTTTTTT.